These 20 T cell receptor beta chains were all obtained from the same sample, sequenced in a study of T cell changes during pregnancy in multiple sclerosis. Profiling relied on immunoSEQ multiplex PCR, and the TCRdb table lists in-frame clones only, not all of them. In the table there are fewer than 95,000 clones, over 85% of which are singletons. This sample comprised peripheral blood, obtained in the first trimester of pregnancy. These receptors all come from a female donor with multiple sclerosis, enrolled in a pregnancy study.

The rearrangement links TRBV20-1 to TRBJ1-2; unclear D gene. CDR1 and CDR2 from the germline V gene are DFQATT and SNEGSKA (reference sequence). This CDR3 comprises 10 residues. Trimming cost V 7 bases and J 11 bases, with 14 bases left between them. The CDR3 here is CSVGSPWYTF. Written as DNA, the CDR3 is TGCAGTGTGGGCAGTCCTTGGTACACCTTC.

The chain employs TRBV9 and TRBJ2-3; maybe TRBD1 (5 bases). Germline CDR1 is SGDLS and CDR2 is YYNGEE. V gave up 4 bases and J gave up 0 bases, with 12 bases separating them. This CDR3 spans 15 amino acids. The CDR3, as DNA: TGTGCCAGCAGCCCAGGGCCCCCTAGCACAGATACGCAGTATTTT. This sequence encodes CASSPGPPSTDTQYF.

This chain links TRBV6-1 with TRBJ1-2; D is unresolved. Germline V gene lookup returns CDR1 MNHNS and CDR2 SASEGT. V dropped 2 bases and J dropped 8 bases, with 12 bases sitting between them. CDR3 length: 13 amino acids. The CDR3 nucleotides are TGTGCCAGCAGTGAATTGGGGAGTCAAGGCTACACCTTC. Amino acids: CASSELGSQGYTF.

V gene TRBV29-1 combines with J gene TRBJ1-3; D remains ambiguous. V gave up 7 bases and J gave up 1 base, with 14 bases separating them. There are 14 residues in the CDR3. Per germline, CDR1 SQVTM and CDR2 ANQGSEA. The CDR3 bases are TGCAGCGGGGAAGACACCCTATCTGGAAACACCATATATTTT. It codes for CSGEDTLSGNTIYF. Filled out from reference TRBV29-1 and TRBJ1-3, the complete variable domain reads SAVISQKPSRDICQRGTSLTIQCQVDSQVTMMFWYRQQPGQSLTLIATANQGSEATYESGFVIDKFPISRPNLTFSTLTVSNMSPEDSSIYLCSGEDTLSGNTIYFGEGSWLTVV.

The sample holds one count of this clone. The J gene is TRBJ1-2, the V gene TRBV5-4, with D unresolved. This CDR3 region has 13 residues. Germline CDR1 reads SGHNT; CDR2 reads YYREEE (reference sequence). Trimming took off 1 base at V and 3 bases at J, with 7 bases between the two ends. The CDR3 nucleotides read TGTGCCAGCAGCTTGCCGAGGGACTATGGCTACACCTTC. Its protein is CASSLPRDYGYTF.

The chain is built from TRBV9 and TRBJ2-1; TRBD2 matches at 10 bases. Germline V gene sequence: CDR1 SGDLS, CDR2 YYNGEE. There are 15 residues in the CDR3. Germline trimming cut 0 bases from V and 7 bases from J; bases unmatched to any gene: 4. The CDR3 coding sequence is TGTGCCAGCAGCGTAGGAGCGGGGGGGCTGAATGAGCAGTTCTTC. This sequence encodes CASSVGAGGLNEQFF.

This rearrangement joins TRBV18 to TRBJ1-2, with 8 bases fitting TRBD1. In germline, CDR1 is KGHSH, CDR2 LQKENI. V lost 5 bases, J lost 2 bases, and 7 bases stayed unmatched. This CDR3 is 15 amino acids long. Here the CDR3 DNA reads TGTGCCAGCTCAGATCAACAGGGGGGGAACTATGGCTACACCTTC. Translation: CASSDQQGGNYGYTF.

This clone was recorded once. The V and J genes are TRBV9 and TRBJ2-7; 7 bases are a match to TRBD1. V shed 5 bases and J 3 bases; nucleotides not matched to a gene: 8. Germline V gene data show CDR1 as SGDLS and CDR2 as YYNGEE. The CDR3 contains 14 residues. DNA for the CDR3: TGTGCCAGCAGTTCAGGACAGGTTAGCTACGAGCAGTACTTC. Amino acids: CASSSGQVSYEQYF.

The genes are TRBV2 and TRBJ2-7; maybe TRBD1 (5 bases). V lost 5 bases to trimming and J lost 3 bases, with 20 bases between them. CDR1 and CDR2 from the germline V gene are SNHLY and FYNNEI. This CDR3 contains 16 residues. The CDR3 coding sequence is TGTGCCAGCAGTAAGGGCCCGAGCCCTACAGGCTACGAGCAGTACTTC. Translation: CASSKGPSPTGYEQYF.

This clone was picked up one time. Distinct nucleotide sequences in the sample also encode this CDR3. V gene TRBV5-4 combines with J gene TRBJ1-5, with unresolved D. V dropped 1 base and J dropped 1 base, with 6 bases sitting between them. The germline V gene has CDR1 SGHNT and CDR2 YYREEE (reference sequence). The CDR3 sequence is 14 residues long. CDR3 residues: CASSLRGSNQPQHF. The DNA of the CDR3 is TGTGCCAGCAGCTTGCGAGGAAGCAATCAGCCCCAGCATTTT.

The table lists this clone with a few counts. The gene calls are TRBV7-3 and TRBJ2-7; no clear D. Germline CDR1 reads SGHTA; CDR2 reads FQGTGA. Trimming stripped 4 bases from V and 2 bases from J, with 15 bases between. The CDR3 is 15 residues long. In nucleotides, the CDR3 is TGTGCCAGCAGCTCCCGACCCGCAGGCCCCTACGAGCAGTACTTC. Its translation: CASSSRPAGPYEQYF.

V gene TRBV5-1 combines with J gene TRBJ2-2; D is ambiguous. The V end was cut by 2 bases, the J end by 8 bases, with 13 bases between. In germline, CDR1 is SGHRS, CDR2 YFSETQ. There are 14 residues in the CDR3. The DNA of the CDR3 is TGCGCCAGCAGCTTTGATGTGCAGCGTGGGGAGCTGTTTTTT. Encoded protein: CASSFDVQRGELFF.

The chain recombines TRBV5-1 with TRBJ2-7; tentatively, D is TRBD1 (6 bases). The CDR3 covers 15 residues. The germline V and J ends were trimmed by 4 bases and 4 bases, with 18 bases remaining between them. CDR1 is SGHRS, CDR2 YFSETQ, per germline. CDR3 sequence: CASSPSDSGVYEQYF. As DNA, the CDR3 is TGCGCCAGCAGCCCCTCGGACAGTGGGGTATACGAGCAGTACTTC.

In DNA, the CDR3 is TGTGCCAGCAGCTTACCTGACAGGGGCGAGCAGTACTTC. Translating gives CASSLPDRGEQYF. V and J are TRBV5-6 and TRBJ2-7; 8 positions match TRBD1. V gave up 2 bases and J gave up 6 bases; unmatched junction bases: 4. The CDR3 covers 13 residues. Per germline, CDR1 SGHDT and CDR2 YYEEEE.

The chain couples TRBV9 to TRBJ2-2, with D perhaps matching TRBD2 (7 bases). CDR1 is SGDLS, CDR2 YYNGEE, per germline. Trimming took off 3 bases at V and 5 bases at J, with 20 bases between the two ends. This CDR3 is 17 amino acids long. The CDR3 reads CASSATGGGPGTGELFF. The CDR3 DNA follows: TGTGCCAGCAGCGCCACCGGCGGGGGCCCGGGAACCGGGGAGCTGTTTTTT.

The genes are TRBV5-4 and TRBJ2-1, with D perhaps matching TRBD2 (6 bases). In germline, CDR1 is SGHNT, CDR2 YYREEE (reference sequence). The CDR3 has 15 residues. V was trimmed by 4 bases and J by 0 bases, leaving 11 bases between them. The CDR3 DNA reads as TGTGCCAGCAGCCGGGACTTGGCCTCCTACAATGAGCAGTTCTTC. Translating gives CASSRDLASYNEQFF.

The rearrangement joins TRBV19 to TRBJ1-5; D is perhaps TRBD1 (6 bases). Between the trimmed V and J ends, which lost 5 bases and 1 base, there was a span of 12 bases. Germline lookup yields CDR1 LNHDA and CDR2 SQIVND (reference sequence). This CDR3 has 15 residues. Written as DNA, the CDR3 is TGTGCCAGTAGTTCGGGGGGGCTCAGCAATCAGCCCCAGCATTTT. Its translation: CASSSGGLSNQPQHF.

This rearrangement joins TRBV19 to TRBJ1-5, with TRBD1 matching over 8 bases. Germline V gene lookup returns CDR1 LNHDA and CDR2 SQIVND (reference sequence). V lost 3 bases to trimming and J lost 2 bases; unmatched junction nucleotides: 12. This CDR3 spans 18 amino acids. The CDR3 DNA reads as TGTGCCAGTAGTATTAGGGGCAGGACAGGGCTTGGCAATCAGCCCCAGCATTTT. It specifies CASSIRGRTGLGNQPQHF.

J is TRBJ1-1 and V is TRBV10-3, with 9 bases matching TRBD1. CDR1 ENHRY and CDR2 SYGVKD come from the germline V gene. The CDR3 extends over 16 amino acids. V lost 0 bases and J lost 7; bases outside the gene matches: 9. As DNA, the CDR3 is TGTGCCATCAGTGAGTCCACCGGGACAGGGTCTAATGAAGCTTTCTTT. Amino acid sequence: CAISESTGTGSNEAFF.

The chain joins TRBV5-1 to TRBJ1-1; 8 bases match TRBD1. The CDR3 contains 16 residues. J gave up 3 bases and V 5 bases, and 12 bases lay outside the gene matches. Per germline, CDR1 SGHRS and CDR2 YFSETQ. CDR3 protein: CASRTIPGGLDTEAFF. DNA for the CDR3: TGCGCCAGCAGAACAATTCCAGGGGGCCTGGACACTGAAGCTTTCTTT.